These 22 T cell receptor beta chains came from one sample sequenced in a study of T cell repertoires in cytomegalovirus infection (dated by TCRdb to between 2018 and 2021). Sequencer: Illumina HiSeq 1500. TCRdb reran the public reads through fastp at Q25 and MiXCR, keeping productive beta chains. Rows merge per CDR3 protein into single entries with the most common DNA and genes. Across this sample there are around 440,000 distinct CDR3 sequences, with over 9% seen only once. The ten largest clones represent about 10% of the sample. Source material: PBMCs. Receptors originate from a human donor in good health (CMV status not recorded). Some clones in this sample may be carry-over from other donors' samples.

Many counts were recorded for this clonotype. The rearrangement uses TRBV10-3 and TRBJ2-1, with 7 bases identical to TRBD1. CDR1 ENHRY and CDR2 SYGVKD come from the germline V gene. After removal of 3 bases from V and 5 bases from J, the junction contained 7 bases not matched to a gene. The CDR3 has 15 amino acids. The CDR3 reads CAISDTGEIHNEQFF. The CDR3, as DNA: TGTGCCATCAGTGACACAGGGGAGATTCACAATGAGCAGTTCTTC.

This clonotype was counted a few times. V and J are TRBV19 and TRBJ2-1, with no clear D. The V and J ends lost 6 bases and 5 bases respectively, with 11 bases between them. The CDR3 has 13 amino acids. Germline-derived CDR1 and CDR2 are LNHDA and SQIVND (reference sequence). CDR3 DNA sequence: TGTGCCAGTAGAACCACAGTCGACAATGAGCAGTTCTTC. Translating gives CASRTTVDNEQFF.

There are many counts of this clonotype. The J gene is TRBJ2-5, the V gene TRBV28; perhaps D is TRBD1 or TRBD2 (5 bases each). CDR1 is MDHEN and CDR2 is SYDVKM in the germline V gene. V was trimmed by 5 bases and J by 0 bases, leaving 13 bases between them. The CDR3 spans 15 residues. The CDR3 loop reads CASSHPGAYQETQYF. For the CDR3, the DNA is TGTGCCAGCAGTCATCCCGGGGCCTACCAAGAGACCCAGTACTTC.

The rearrangement links TRBV12-3 or TRBV12-4 to TRBJ1-2; perhaps TRBD1 as D (6 bases). V lost 7 bases to trimming and J lost 4 bases, with 16 bases between them. The CDR3 extends over 14 amino acids. CDR3: CASKPGQTTYGYTF. Here the CDR3 DNA reads TGTGCCAGCAAACCGGGACAAACTACCTATGGCTACACCTTC.

In this sample, this clonotype turned up many times. V gene TRBV29-1 combines with J gene TRBJ2-3, with 14 bases lining up with TRBD2. The length of the CDR3 is 18 residues. The V segment lost 0 bases and the J segment 4 bases; nucleotides outside the gene matches: 9. The germline CDR1 and CDR2 sequences are SQVTM and ANQGSEA. CDR3 in amino acids: CSVEDRRLAGGPPDTQYF. The CDR3 DNA is TGCAGCGTTGAAGATCGGCGACTAGCGGGGGGGCCACCAGATACGCAGTATTTT.

This clonotype was detected many times. The chain uses TRBV7-2 and TRBJ2-7; 11 bases agree with TRBD1. V gave up 1 base and J gave up 0 bases; unmatched junction bases: 2. Germline V gene lookup returns CDR1 SGHTA and CDR2 FQGNSA. This CDR3 is 16 amino acids long. The CDR3 sequence is CASSLGGQGGSYEQYF. CDR3 nucleotide sequence: TGTGCCAGCAGCTTAGGGGGACAGGGGGGCTCCTACGAGCAGTACTTC.

This clonotype was detected many times. The rearrangement joins TRBV12-3 or TRBV12-4 to TRBJ1-1; the D is unclear. The CDR3 consists of 14 residues. Trimming cost V 6 bases and J 5 bases, with 16 bases left between them. DNA of the CDR3: TGTGCCAGCAGCCAAGGACCCGGAGGGACTGAAGCTTTCTTT. This gives the protein CASSQGPGGTEAFF.

This clonotype appeared many times. The chain has TRBV4-1 and TRBJ1-1, with no clear D. The CDR3 length is 15 residues. With 3 bases removed from V and 0 bases from J, the gap between germline ends came to 11 bases. Germline V lookup: CDR1 MGHRA, CDR2 YSYEKL. Here the CDR3 reads CASSQLPALNTEAFF. The CDR3 nucleotides read TGCGCCAGCAGCCAGCTACCGGCCCTGAACACTGAAGCTTTCTTT.

This clonotype was recorded at least ten times. This sequence joins TRBV7-9 and TRBJ1-5, with TRBD1 identical over 8 bases. Germline values: CDR1 SEHNR, CDR2 FQNEAQ (reference sequence). V was clipped by 5 bases and J by 7 bases; unmatched bases: 7. The CDR3 is 14 amino acids. CDR3 in amino acids: CASSGTGGRQPQHF. The DNA of the CDR3 is TGTGCCAGCAGCGGTACAGGGGGGCGACAGCCCCAGCATTTT. Based on the CDR3 plus reference TRBV7-9 and TRBJ1-5, the full variable domain is DTGVSQNPRHKITKRGQNVTFRCDPISEHNRLYWYRQTLGQGPEFLTYFQNEAQLEKSRLLSDRFSAERPKGSFSTLEIQRTEQGDSAMYLCASSGTGGRQPQHFGDGTRLSIL.

This clonotype was counted at least ten times. V and J are TRBV7-2 and TRBJ2-4; D gene unclear. The germline V gene encodes CDR1 SGHTA and CDR2 FQGNSA. This CDR3 is built from 13 residues. V was pared by 0 bases and J by 6 bases, with 6 bases between. The CDR3 nucleotides are TGTGCCAGCAGCTTAGCACAGCGAAACATTCAGTACTTC. Its translation: CASSLAQRNIQYF.

This clonotype has ten or more counts. The chain's CDR3 is CASSLDIGEQFF. CDR3 bases: TGTGCCAGCAGCCTGGATATAGGTGAGCAGTTCTTC. The chain uses TRBV12-3 or TRBV12-4 and TRBJ2-1; the D is unclear. Trimming left V 6 bases short and J 9 bases short, with 12 bases between. The CDR3 covers 12 residues.

At least ten counts were recorded for this clonotype. V is TRBV7-3 and J is TRBJ2-5; D may match TRBD1 or TRBD2 (5 bases each). The CDR3 is made up of 13 amino acids. CDR1 and CDR2 (germline): SGHTA, FQGTGA. Trimming pared 6 bases from V and 5 bases from J, leaving 13 bases between. The CDR3: CASSQGTRETQYF. In nucleotides, the CDR3 is TGTGCCAGCAGTCAAGGGACCCGGGAGACCCAGTACTTC.

As for this clonotype: The junction shows a germline mismatch at one end, possibly a read error. This chain uses TRBV28 with TRBJ2-1; 9 nucleotides match TRBD2. The CDR3 has 14 amino acids. In germline, CDR1 is MDHEN, CDR2 SYDVKM. The CDR3 DNA is TGTGCCAGCACTAGCGGGACTCCCCCGAATGATCAGTTCTTC. Its translation is CASTSGTPPNDQFF.

CDR3 residues: CASSLDQGAGYEQYF. CDR3 DNA sequence: TGCGCCAGCAGCTTGGATCAGGGGGCGGGGTACGAGCAGTACTTC. V gene TRBV5-1 combines with J gene TRBJ2-7; TRBD1 aligns across 8 bases. This CDR3 comprises 15 residues. J lost 4 bases, V lost 0 bases, and 6 bases had no gene match. CDR1 is SGHRS and CDR2 is YFSETQ in the germline V gene.

This clonotype was seen at least ten times. This chain connects TRBV5-4 to TRBJ1-3, with 9 nucleotides matching TRBD1. The J segment lost 4 bases and the V segment lost 2 bases, leaving 1 base of the junction unmatched. This CDR3 region has 14 residues. CDR1 is SGHNT, CDR2 YYREEE, per germline (reference sequence). CDR3 protein: CASSFGTGGNTIYF. The CDR3 DNA follows: TGTGCCAGCAGCTTTGGGACAGGGGGAAACACCATATATTTT.

This clonotype was found many times. The chain uses TRBV7-6 and TRBJ2-5, with 12 bases that match TRBD2. There are 19 residues in the CDR3. V shed 1 base and J 5 bases; nucleotides not matched to a gene: 14. Germline CDR1 is SGHVS and CDR2 is FNYEAQ. The CDR3 sequence: CASSLVGITSGGPGETQYF. The CDR3 DNA reads as TGTGCCAGCAGCTTAGTTGGTATAACTAGCGGGGGGCCGGGGGAGACCCAGTACTTC. Full variable domain (missing parts from reference TRBV7-6 and TRBJ2-5): GAGVSQSPRYKVTKRGQDVALRCDPISGHVSLYWYRQALGQGPEFLTYFNYEAQQDKSGLPNDRFSAERPEGSISTLTIQRTEQRDSAMYRCASSLVGITSGGPGETQYFGPGTRLLVL.

This clonotype showed up many times. V usage is TRBV7-9 and J usage is TRBJ2-7; 8 nucleotides agree with TRBD1. Germline lookup yields CDR1 SEHNR and CDR2 FQNEAQ (reference sequence). The CDR3 runs 14 residues. V was clipped by 4 bases and J by 4 bases; unmatched bases: 6. In DNA, the CDR3 is TGTGCCAGCAGCTCTCAGGGGGCAATGTACGAGCAGTACTTC. It is translated as CASSSQGAMYEQYF.

The gene calls are TRBV2 and TRBJ2-5, with 10 bases aligning to TRBD1. V trimming: 6 bases; J trimming: 5 bases; junction bases outside the gene matches: 9. The CDR3 extends over 15 amino acids. Germline CDR1 SNHLY, CDR2 FYNNEI. As DNA, the CDR3 is TGTGCCAGCAGCAGGGACAGGGGAATGGAGGAGACCCAGTACTTC. Translating gives CASSRDRGMEETQYF. Combining the CDR3 with reference TRBV2 and TRBJ2-5 gives the whole variable domain EPEVTQTPSHQVTQMGQEVILRCVPISNHLYFYWYRQILGQKVEFLVSFYNNEISEKSEIFDDQFSVERPDGSNFTLKIRSTKLEDSAMYFCASSRDRGMEETQYFGPGTRLLVL.

The chain uses TRBV2 and TRBJ1-2, with D unclear. The CDR3 is made up of 12 amino acids. V was clipped by 7 bases and J by 2 bases, with 8 bases between them. CDR1 is SNHLY and CDR2 is FYNNEI in the germline V gene. The CDR3 sequence: CASTVENYGYTF. CDR3 coding DNA: TGTGCCAGCACGGTAGAAAACTATGGCTACACCTTC.

This clonotype was counted at least ten times. V usage is TRBV10-3 and J usage is TRBJ2-5, with a weak D call TRBD2 (5 bases). From germline, CDR1 is ENHRY and CDR2 SYGVKD. This CDR3 comprises 13 residues. V lost 6 bases and J lost 7, with 15 bases in between. The CDR3 region is CAISDPVGGTQYF. The CDR3 region has the DNA TGTGCCATCAGCGACCCTGTAGGAGGGACCCAGTACTTC.

This clonotype was counted many times. The rearrangement links TRBV2 to TRBJ1-5; 7 bases map to TRBD1. Germline V CDR1 and CDR2: SNHLY, FYNNEI. V lost 5 bases to trimming and J lost 3 bases; unmatched junction nucleotides: 10. This CDR3 is 16 amino acids long. The CDR3 coding sequence is TGTGCCAGCAGTCCACGTAGACAGGGACCCAATCAGCCCCAGCATTTT. The encoded protein is CASSPRRQGPNQPQHF.

This clonotype was recorded many times. This sequence joins TRBV10-3 and TRBJ2-1; TRBD2 might be the D (5 bases). Germline CDR1 reads ENHRY; CDR2 reads SYGVKD. Trimming stripped 8 bases from V and 8 bases from J, with 16 bases between. This CDR3 region has 13 residues. The CDR3 reads CAIAPPGIDEQFF. The CDR3 coding sequence is TGTGCCATCGCCCCTCCGGGAATCGATGAGCAGTTCTTC.